The present T cell receptor (beta chain) was sequenced within a study of T cell clusters in autoimmune cytopenias. Broader study findings: Primary autoimmune cytopenia patients appeared to lack physiological T cell clusters present in healthy donors. TRB repertoire shifts in secondary cytopenia and chronic lymphocytic leukemia mostly reflected lymphoma, not autoimmunity.

TRB rearrangements were amplified by touch-down multiplex PCR with mixed TRB-A/B primers. TCRdb reworked the multiplex PCR reads into one entry per CDR3 protein, no DNA. Recorded here are about 5,000 distinct CDR3 sequences; the top ten clones represent roughly 14%. Some 38,000 genome equivalents of blood DNA were amplified for TRB. With respect to this clonotype: Antigen: not known.

CDR1 is SGHTA and CDR2 is FQGNSA in the germline V gene. The CDR3 length is 18 residues. These same data were also listed under a study on T cell repertoires in aging, cancer and after chemotherapy.

The source of this sequence is a human donor in good health. Sequences were obtained from peripheral blood. The rearrangement joins TRBV7-2 to TRBJ2-1; there is no DNA to check the TCRdb D call of TRBD2. The CDR3 sequence: CASSSRTSGGAGVGEQFF.